What follows describes a single T cell receptor (beta chain). The target antigen is unknown. These data belong to a study of a mutant IDH1 vaccine in newly diagnosed glioma. Study-wide results and caveats: Apparently unrelated to pseudoprogression were changes in the top peripheral T cell clonotypes.

Specified time point: week 23, last vaccination. Each vaccine dose was 300 ug of mutant IDH1 20-mer peptide, with topical imiquimod. TCRdb's table, derived via immunoSEQ multiplex PCR, lists solely in-frame clones and lacks some. The sample has under 70,000 clones, about 87% seen once. Germline loops: CDR1 SGHAT, CDR2 FQDESV (reference sequence). Trimming pared 3 bases from V and 8 bases from J, leaving 16 bases between. The CDR3 is made up of 14 amino acids. This clonotype originated in a man aged 18 to 29 with glioma. The gene calls are TRBV11-1 and TRBJ1-2; possible D gene TRBD1, 6 bases. The sequencing used PBMCs, collected from a glioma patient whose treatment included an IDH1 peptide vaccine. CDR3 amino acids: CASSLEPGGPGYTF. Here the CDR3 DNA reads TGTGCCAGCAGCTTGGAACCCGGGGGGCCAGGCTACACCTTC. Variable domain in full (rest from reference TRBV11-1 and TRBJ1-2): EAEVAQSPRYKITEKSQAVAFWCDPISGHATLYWYRQILGQGPELLVQFQDESVVDDSQLPKDRFSAERLKGVDSTLKIQPAELGDSAMYLCASSLEPGGPGYTFGSGTRLTVV.